Reported below is one T cell receptor (beta chain). These data belong to a study of blood T cell repertoires in COVID-19. On the study more broadly: In each case, the material was cDNA or gDNA derived from T cells, B-cell-depleted T cells, or PBMCs.

Sequencing used immunoSEQ multiplex PCR; TCRdb keeps in-frame clones, though not all of them. The top ten hold 2.9% of the sample, which has around 180,000 clones, 86% seen once. This CDR3 spans 14 amino acids. Looked up from germline, CDR1 is ENHRY and CDR2 is SYGVKD. With V trimmed by 2 bases and J by 8 bases, 5 bases remained unmatched. This clonotype was obtained from a woman aged 25 to 39 with active or convalescent COVID-19. The source material was peripheral blood. V is TRBV10-3 and J is TRBJ2-1; 8 bases fit TRBD2. The CDR3 loop is CAISEPGGPDEQFF. The CDR3 nucleotides are TGTGCCATCAGTGAGCCGGGAGGGCCTGATGAGCAGTTCTTC.